The 18 T cell receptor beta chains below come from one sample, sequenced in a study of cytomegalovirus exposure and HLA in healthy donors. PCR was performed using 60 Vbeta and 13 Jbeta primers. Measured with immunoSEQ multiplex PCR; TCRdb has only the in-frame clones, and not every one. The table includes 130,000 or so clones, around 57% detected once. Sequencing used PBMCs. The receptors shown here come from a male donor in good health and CMV-seronegative.

This chain joins TRBV6-9 and TRBJ1-5, with 9 bases that match TRBD1. The length of the CDR3 is 21 residues. Germline trimming cut 7 bases from V and 3 bases from J; bases unmatched to any gene: 25. CDR1 and CDR2 (germline): MNHGY, SVAAGI. CDR3 loop: CASTIYDRGGVYRMNNQPQHF. CDR3 DNA: TGTGCCAGCACCATATACGACAGGGGGGGTGTATATCGGATGAACAATCAGCCCCAGCATTTT.

This clone occurred a few times. The chain has TRBV6-9 and TRBJ1-2; 9 bases match TRBD1. J lost 5 bases, V lost 2 bases, and 21 bases had no gene match. Germline CDR1 is MNHGY and CDR2 is SVAAGI. This CDR3 has 20 residues. This chain's CDR3 is CASSYQGGPGQGGREYGYTF. In DNA, the CDR3 is TGTGCCAGCAGTTATCAGGGGGGCCCGGGACAGGGTGGGCGTGAGTATGGCTACACCTTC.

V is TRBV11-2 and J is TRBJ2-7; D gene ambiguous. Trimming pared 6 bases from V and 2 bases from J, leaving 5 bases between. The CDR3 contains 11 residues. Germline CDR1 reads SGHAT; CDR2 reads FQNNGV. CDR3 sequence (DNA): TGTGCCAGCAGTTCTGCCTACGAGCAGTACTTC. It codes for CASSSAYEQYF.

This clone was observed once. V gene TRBV7-2 combines with J gene TRBJ2-7; D possibly corresponds to TRBD1 (5 bases). Germline values: CDR1 SGHTA, CDR2 FQGNSA. The CDR3 extends over 15 amino acids. Trimming took 1 base from V and 3 from J, leaving 13 bases between them. The CDR3 DNA reads as TGTGCCAGCAGCTTAGGGGTGGGCAGGGACTACGAGCAGTACTTC. Its translation is CASSLGVGRDYEQYF.

V gene TRBV5-1 combines with J gene TRBJ2-3; no firm D call. This CDR3 spans 16 amino acids. Trimming took off 0 bases at V and 1 base at J, with 12 bases between the two ends. Germline values: CDR1 SGHRS, CDR2 YFSETQ. The CDR3 DNA sequence: TGCGCCAGCAGCTTGGGGTTCGACAAGGGCACAGATACGCAGTATTTT. Translating gives CASSLGFDKGTDTQYF.

The chain is built from TRBV7-2 and TRBJ1-2, with D perhaps TRBD1 (5 bases). CDR1 is SGHTA, CDR2 FQGNSA, per germline. Trimming cost V 5 bases and J 8 bases, with 21 bases left between them. CDR3 size: 15 residues. The CDR3 bases are TGTGCCAGCAGCCCGGCGGGACTTATAGGAACGGGCTACACCTTC. This encodes CASSPAGLIGTGYTF. Complete variable domain (other parts from reference TRBV7-2 and TRBJ1-2): GAGVSQSPSNKVTEKGKDVELRCDPISGHTALYWYRQSLGQGLEFLIYFQGNSAPDKSGLPSDRFSAERTGGSVSTLTIQRTQQEDSAVYLCASSPAGLIGTGYTFGSGTRLTVV.

The V and J genes are TRBV18 and TRBJ1-1; D perhaps matches TRBD1 (5 bases). V lost 6 bases and J 5 bases, leaving 19 bases between the germline ends. The CDR3 totals 15 residues. CDR1 is KGHSH, CDR2 LQKENI, per germline. In nucleotides, the CDR3 is TGTGCCAGCTCCCTCCGCGAGCGGGGGGGTACTGAAGCTTTCTTT. This translates into CASSLRERGGTEAFF. The variable domain in full, completed from reference TRBV18 and TRBJ1-1, reads NAGVMQNPRHLVRRRGQEARLRCSPMKGHSHVYWYRQLPEEGLKFMVYLQKENIIDESGMPKERFSAEFPKEGPSILRIQQVVRGDSAAYFCASSLRERGGTEAFFGQGTRLTVV.

This chain connects TRBV2 to TRBJ2-1; TRBD1 matches at 10 bases. CDR3 size: 14 residues. Trimming cost V 6 bases and J 6 bases; bases outside gene matches: 5. Germline CDR1 is SNHLY and CDR2 is FYNNEI. The CDR3 here is CASRERTGGNEQFF. CDR3 nucleotide sequence: TGTGCCAGCAGAGAAAGGACAGGGGGCAATGAGCAGTTCTTC.

This rearrangement joins TRBV4-1 to TRBJ1-5; D might be TRBD1 (5 bases). V was clipped by 2 bases and J by 0 bases, with 11 bases between them. The CDR3 covers 16 residues. The germline V gene encodes CDR1 MGHRA and CDR2 YSYEKL. CDR3 residues: CASSQSATDSNQPQHF. CDR3 nucleotide sequence: TGCGCCAGCAGCCAATCCGCGACAGATAGCAATCAGCCCCAGCATTTT.

This chain links TRBV6-5 with TRBJ2-1; 9 bases agree with TRBD1. The CDR3 loop spans 16 amino acids. From germline, CDR1 is MNHEY and CDR2 SVGAGI. The V gene end was trimmed by 2 bases and the J gene end by 6 bases; junction bases not matched to a gene: 8. The DNA of the CDR3 is TGTGCCAGCAGTTACGATCTTGACAGGGGGGCCAATGAGCAGTTCTTC. It is translated as CASSYDLDRGANEQFF.

The gene calls are TRBV5-1 and TRBJ2-1; weak D call: TRBD1 (6 bases). V shed 1 base and J shed 5 bases, with 13 bases lying between them. The germline CDR1 and CDR2 sequences are SGHRS and YFSETQ. The CDR3 consists of 15 residues. The CDR3 DNA reads TGCGCCAGCAGCTTGCAGGCAGGGGTGAACAATGAGCAGTTCTTC. Amino acid sequence: CASSLQAGVNNEQFF.

This rearrangement joins TRBV5-4 to TRBJ1-2; D unresolved. V lost 4 bases and J 8 bases, leaving 12 bases between the germline ends. CDR3 length equals 12 residues. In germline, CDR1 is SGHNT, CDR2 YYREEE (reference sequence). The CDR3 protein is CASSPGLEGYTF. The DNA for the CDR3 is TGTGCCAGCAGCCCCGGGTTGGAAGGCTACACCTTC.

This chain links TRBV10-3 with TRBJ2-3, with 7 bases lining up with TRBD1. The CDR3 is 17 residues long. The germline CDR1 and CDR2 sequences are ENHRY and SYGVKD. V dropped 3 bases and J dropped 0; count of bases not matched to a gene: 9. The CDR3 loop is CAISDLGQRSSTDTQYF. In DNA, the CDR3 is TGTGCCATCAGTGACCTGGGACAGAGATCTAGCACAGATACGCAGTATTTT.

The rearrangement joins TRBV19 to TRBJ1-1, with 7 nucleotides matching TRBD1. Germline CDR1 reads LNHDA; CDR2 reads SQIVND (reference sequence). Unmatched junction bases numbered 8, after V lost 3 bases and J lost 7 bases. This CDR3 comprises 14 residues. CDR3 DNA: TGTGCCAGTAGTATTACCGACAGGGTTGGTGAAGCTTTCTTT. Protein sequence: CASSITDRVGEAFF.

The chain has TRBV7-3 and TRBJ1-1; no reliable D call. The V gene's germline CDR1 is SGHTA and CDR2 FQGTGA. Between the trimmed V and J ends, which lost 4 bases and 0 bases, there was a span of 6 bases. The CDR3 is 13 residues long. CDR3 coding DNA: TGTGCCAGCAGCTACCACTTGAACACTGAAGCTTTCTTT. This codes for CASSYHLNTEAFF. The whole variable domain, filled in from reference TRBV7-3 and TRBJ1-1, reads GAGVSQTPSNKVTEKGKYVELRCDPISGHTALYWYRQSLGQGPEFLIYFQGTGAADDSGLPNDRFFAVRPEGSVSTLKIQRTERGDSAVYLCASSYHLNTEAFFGQGTRLTVV.

This clone occurred a few times. The gene calls are TRBV2 and TRBJ1-5, with D possibly being TRBD1 (6 bases). The CDR3 spans 14 residues. The V and J ends lost 7 bases and 0 bases respectively, with 10 bases between them. Germline V CDR1 and CDR2: SNHLY, FYNNEI. In DNA, the CDR3 is TGTGCCAGCAAGACAGGAATTAGCAATCAGCCCCAGCATTTT. It yields the protein CASKTGISNQPQHF.

This clone was seen more than once but under ten times. The sample has other DNA sequences that encode this CDR3 too. V gene TRBV9 combines with J gene TRBJ1-4, with 7 bases aligning to TRBD1. This CDR3 is built from 13 residues. Germline CDR1 reads SGDLS; CDR2 reads YYNGEE. V trimming: 0 bases; J trimming: 11 bases; junction bases outside the gene matches: 4. The CDR3 reads CASSVEQGSKLFF. CDR3 sequence (DNA): TGTGCCAGCAGCGTAGAACAGGGGTCGAAACTGTTTTTT.

This clone has just a few counts. The genes are TRBV30 and TRBJ1-1, with D unclear. Trimming removed 0 bases at V and 5 bases at J, with 13 bases between. The germline V gene has CDR1 GTSNPN and CDR2 SVGIG (reference sequence). The CDR3 is 14 residues long. This CDR3 reads CAWSVGPRGTEAFF. The CDR3 nucleotides read TGTGCCTGGAGTGTAGGCCCTAGAGGTACTGAAGCTTTCTTT.